The 25 T cell receptor beta chains below come from one sample, sequenced in a study of blood T cell repertoires in COVID-19. The method was immunoSEQ multiplex PCR; TCRdb's version includes in-frame clones alone and lacks a portion of them. The table shows more than 300,000 clones, with 70% to 90% occurring only once. The sequencing input was peripheral blood. These receptors were obtained from a woman younger than 45 with COVID-19, enrolled during active disease.

V and J are TRBV7-8 and TRBJ2-1; the D gene is possibly TRBD2 (6 bases). In germline, CDR1 is SGHVS, CDR2 FQNEAQ. This CDR3 spans 16 amino acids. Trimming took off 1 base at V and 7 bases at J, with 17 bases between the two ends. The CDR3 DNA is TGTGCCAGCAGCTTAGAGGCGCGGGGACTTTATAATGAGCAGTTCTTC. Translation gives CASSLEARGLYNEQFF.

The genes are TRBV7-2 and TRBJ1-1; 8 bases match TRBD1. Germline V lookup: CDR1 SGHTA, CDR2 FQGNSA. The CDR3 consists of 12 residues. Trimming at V came to 5 bases and at J to 7 bases, leaving 3 bases not matched to a gene. The CDR3 region is CASSLDRVEAFF. CDR3 nucleotides: TGTGCCAGCAGCCTGGACAGGGTTGAAGCTTTCTTT.

This clone was counted a few times. The chain combines TRBV7-2 with TRBJ1-1; 10 bases match TRBD1. The CDR3 extends over 14 amino acids. The V and J ends lost 5 bases and 4 bases, in that order; junction bases with no gene match: 4. Germline V lookup: CDR1 SGHTA, CDR2 FQGNSA. CDR3 sequence: CASSRDRGITEAFF. Written as DNA, the CDR3 is TGTGCCAGCAGCAGGGACAGGGGAATCACTGAAGCTTTCTTT.

The V and J genes are TRBV2 and TRBJ2-5; 9 bases fit TRBD1. Losses at the gene ends were 7 bases for V and 4 bases for J; bases not matched to a gene: 13. In germline, CDR1 is SNHLY, CDR2 FYNNEI. This CDR3 has 16 residues. CDR3 protein: CASIPGQGNRIETQYF. The CDR3 DNA is TGTGCCAGCATCCCTGGACAGGGGAATAGGATAGAGACCCAGTACTTC.

The rearrangement uses TRBV7-6 and TRBJ2-7; tentatively, D is TRBD1 (6 bases). CDR3 size: 14 residues. In germline, CDR1 is SGHVS, CDR2 FNYEAQ. The V and J ends lost 4 bases and 6 bases respectively, with 16 bases between them. CDR3 coding DNA: TGTGCCAGCAGCTCCGGACAGTCTCTTGGCGAGCAGTACTTC. Translated, it gives CASSSGQSLGEQYF.

This rearrangement joins TRBV5-1 to TRBJ1-2, with 8 bases aligning to TRBD1. After removal of 0 bases from V and 4 bases from J, the junction contained 5 bases not matched to a gene. CDR1 is SGHRS and CDR2 is YFSETQ in the germline V gene. The CDR3 contains 15 residues. The CDR3 is CASSLGDRLAYGYTF. The CDR3 nucleotides read TGCGCCAGCAGCTTGGGGGACAGGCTGGCCTATGGCTACACCTTC. Full variable domain (rest looked up from reference TRBV5-1 and TRBJ1-2): KAGVTQTPRYLIKTRGQQVTLSCSPISGHRSVSWYQQTPGQGLQFLFEYFSETQRNKGNFPGRFSGRQFSNSRSEMNVSTLELGDSALYLCASSLGDRLAYGYTFGSGTRLTVV.

This chain joins TRBV6-5 and TRBJ1-2, with D hard to call. V was shortened by 8 bases and J by 0 bases, with 10 bases between the two germline ends. The CDR3 contains 13 residues. CDR1 and CDR2 from the germline V gene are MNHEY and SVGAGI. The CDR3 protein is CASRRQANYGYTF. The CDR3, as DNA: TGTGCCAGCCGGCGACAAGCTAACTATGGCTACACCTTC.

The rearrangement links TRBV24-1 to TRBJ2-1, with 7 bases identical to TRBD1. The V segment lost 2 bases and the J segment 3 bases; nucleotides outside the gene matches: 6. There are 16 residues in the CDR3. The germline V gene has CDR1 KGHDR and CDR2 SFDVKD. The CDR3 coding sequence is TGTGCCACCAGTGATTCTGACAGGGCCCTCTACAATGAGCAGTTCTTC. Its translation is CATSDSDRALYNEQFF.

The chain carries TRBV6-5 and TRBJ1-2; a possible D gene is TRBD1 (5 bases). The CDR3 has 14 residues. Germline lookup yields CDR1 MNHEY and CDR2 SVGAGI. Deletions cut 2 bases from V and 7 bases from J, with 14 bases between. The CDR3 bases are TGTGCCAGCAGTTACGACAGTGGGCGGGGTGGCTACACCTTC. Its protein product is CASSYDSGRGGYTF.

The chain combines TRBV6-6 with TRBJ1-3, with D possibly matching TRBD1 (6 bases). Trimming shortened V by 5 bases and J by 0 bases, and 14 bases separated the two germline ends. This CDR3 is 16 amino acids long. CDR1 and CDR2 (germline): MNHNY, SVGAGI (reference sequence). Written as DNA, the CDR3 is TGTGCCAGCAGTACACGGACAGCCTCCTCTGGAAACACCATATATTTT. It translates to CASSTRTASSGNTIYF.

V gene TRBV2 combines with J gene TRBJ1-1; no firm D call. The V gene's germline CDR1 is SNHLY and CDR2 FYNNEI. This CDR3 is 13 amino acids long. Trimming took 10 bases from V and 3 from J, leaving 15 bases between them. Here the CDR3 reads CAILGGAHTEAFF. The CDR3 DNA reads as TGTGCCATCTTAGGTGGAGCCCACACTGAAGCTTTCTTT.

This clone was seen once. The chain combines TRBV27 with TRBJ1-5, with a tentative D call TRBD1 (6 bases). Trimming shortened V by 2 bases and J by 6 bases, and 20 bases separated the two germline ends. The CDR3 is made up of 17 amino acids. Germline CDR1 reads MNHEY; CDR2 reads SMNVEV (reference sequence). The CDR3 protein is CASSLLGEQGYIQPQHF. CDR3 nucleotides: TGTGCCAGCAGTTTACTGGGGGAACAGGGTTATATTCAGCCCCAGCATTTT.

This clone showed up just a few times. This chain's CDR3 is CASSRDSNYGYTF. The CDR3 DNA follows: TGTGCCAGCAGCCGGGACAGCAACTATGGCTACACCTTC. This chain uses TRBV14 with TRBJ1-2; TRBD1 agrees at 7 bases. Germline V gene lookup returns CDR1 SGHDN and CDR2 FVKESK. The CDR3 contains 13 residues. Germline trimming cut 4 bases from V and 2 bases from J; bases unmatched to any gene: 1.

In its sample, this clone was seen once. The chain employs TRBV7-2 and TRBJ2-3; 7 nucleotides agree with TRBD2. The junction had 7 bases not matched to a gene; V was cut back by 7 bases and J by 0 bases. Germline loops: CDR1 SGHTA, CDR2 FQGNSA. The CDR3 has 15 residues. The CDR3 region is CASTHGGSSTDTQYF. CDR3 sequence (DNA): TGTGCCAGCACCCACGGGGGGTCAAGCACAGATACGCAGTATTTT.

The rearrangement links TRBV4-1 to TRBJ2-4; 11 bases are a match to TRBD2. V lost 3 bases and J lost 1; bases outside the gene matches: 2. The CDR3 spans 16 residues. Germline values: CDR1 MGHRA, CDR2 YSYEKL. The CDR3 DNA reads TGCGCCAGCAGCCATAGCGGGGGGGTGGCCAAAAACATTCAGTACTTC. Amino acid sequence: CASSHSGGVAKNIQYF.

This clone was counted a single time. The chain carries TRBV9 and TRBJ2-3; TRBD1 might be the D (5 bases). In germline, CDR1 is SGDLS, CDR2 YYNGEE. V was pared by 3 bases and J by 1 base, with 15 bases between. The CDR3 runs 16 residues. CDR3 coding DNA: TGTGCCAGCAGCGAAGGGGTCCTTCGGCGCACAGATACGCAGTATTTT. Its translation is CASSEGVLRRTDTQYF.

V is TRBV6-5 and J is TRBJ2-3; possible D gene TRBD2, 5 bases. The V end was cut by 5 bases, the J end by 5 bases, with 11 bases between. This CDR3 region has 13 residues. The germline V gene has CDR1 MNHEY and CDR2 SVGAGI. CDR3 in DNA: TGTGCCAGCAGTCCCTACCGGGGAGATACGCAGTATTTT. As protein: CASSPYRGDTQYF.

The V gene is TRBV29-1, the J gene TRBJ2-1, with 8 bases lining up with TRBD2. CDR3 size: 15 residues. The trim removed 6 bases at V and 6 bases at J, leaving 13 bases unmatched. Germline V gene lookup returns CDR1 SQVTM and CDR2 ANQGSEA. CDR3 in amino acids: CSVESGRGAINEQFF. CDR3 DNA: TGCAGCGTGGAATCGGGGCGGGGGGCAATCAATGAGCAGTTCTTC.

This clone appeared once. The V gene is TRBV5-1, the J gene TRBJ2-1, with D possibly being TRBD2 (6 bases). The CDR3 sequence is 14 residues long. The V gene's germline CDR1 is SGHRS and CDR2 YFSETQ. With 0 bases removed from V and 5 bases from J, the gap between germline ends came to 9 bases. CDR3 sequence (DNA): TGCGCCAGCAGCTTGGGCCAGCGGGACAATGAGCAGTTCTTC. It is translated as CASSLGQRDNEQFF.

This chain links TRBV27 with TRBJ2-5; D is undetermined. CDR1 and CDR2 (germline): MNHEY, SMNVEV (reference sequence). V shed 2 bases and J shed 5 bases, with 15 bases lying between them. This CDR3 has 15 residues. CDR3 in amino acids: CASSLPELPRETQYF. CDR3 coding DNA: TGTGCCAGCAGTTTACCCGAGCTCCCTCGCGAGACCCAGTACTTC.

There are a few counts of this clone. The chain employs TRBV7-8 and TRBJ1-3; 9 nucleotides agree with TRBD1. The CDR3 has 15 residues. Germline lookup yields CDR1 SGHVS and CDR2 FQNEAQ. V lost 4 bases, J lost 4 bases, and 5 bases stayed unmatched. The CDR3 region is CASSSDRGTGNTIYF. DNA for the CDR3: TGTGCCAGCAGCTCGGACAGGGGCACAGGAAACACCATATATTTT. Supplemented by reference TRBV7-8 and TRBJ1-3, the full variable domain reads GAGVSQSPRYKVAKRGQDVALRCDPISGHVSLFWYQQALGQGPEFLTYFQNEAQLDKSGLPSDRFFAERPEGSVSTLKIQRTQQEDSAVYLCASSSDRGTGNTIYFGEGSWLTVV.

The gene calls are TRBV19 and TRBJ1-2; D is perhaps TRBD1 (5 bases). The CDR3 loop spans 13 amino acids. V was cut by 3 bases and J by 8 bases, with 13 bases left in between. The germline V gene has CDR1 LNHDA and CDR2 SQIVND (reference sequence). The CDR3 here is CASSIDLQGGYTF. In nucleotides, the CDR3 is TGTGCCAGTAGTATTGATCTCCAGGGAGGCTACACCTTC. Full variable domain (outside the CDR3, taken from reference TRBV19 and TRBJ1-2): DGGITQSPKYLFRKEGQNVTLSCEQNLNHDAMYWYRQDPGQGLRLIYYSQIVNDFQKGDIAEGYSVSREKKESFPLTVTSAQKNPTAFYLCASSIDLQGGYTFGSGTRLTVV.

The rearrangement links TRBV12-3 or TRBV12-4 to TRBJ1-1, with D unresolved. The CDR3 is 13 residues long. The germline V and J ends were trimmed by 3 bases and 1 base, with 6 bases remaining between them. The CDR3, as DNA: TGTGCCAGCAGTTTCTCAGAGAACACTGAAGCTTTCTTT. Residues: CASSFSENTEAFF.

The J gene is TRBJ1-3, the V gene TRBV6-5; TRBD1 matches at 7 bases. J lost 1 base, V lost 6 bases, and 6 bases had no gene match. The CDR3 has 15 amino acids. Germline values: CDR1 MNHEY, CDR2 SVGAGI. As DNA, the CDR3 is TGTGCCAGCAGGAGACAGGGACCGTCTGGAAACACCATATATTTT. It is translated as CASRRQGPSGNTIYF.

For this clone: The junction does not match germline at one end; this may be a read error. The V call is TRBV6-1, the J call TRBJ1-4; D not certain. From germline, CDR1 is MNHNS and CDR2 SASEGT. The CDR3 extends over 10 amino acids. DNA of the CDR3: TGTGCCAGCAGTGAAAAGTGGAGGGTTTTT. It translates to CASSEKWRVF.